Below are 17 T cell receptor beta chains sequenced from a single sample in a study of blood T cell repertoires in COVID-19. This table comes from immunoSEQ multiplex PCR, and its TCRdb copy is limited to in-frame clones, with some not included. The repertoire holds 190,000 or so clones, with approximately 86% as singletons. Input material: peripheral blood. The receptors were gathered from a man between 35 and 55 years old with active or convalescent COVID-19.

V gene TRBV5-1 combines with J gene TRBJ2-7, with 7 bases aligning to TRBD1. The CDR3 covers 16 residues. Germline lookup yields CDR1 SGHRS and CDR2 YFSETQ. V was clipped by 1 base and J by 1 base; unmatched bases: 8. CDR3 in amino acids: CASSLLPGQTSYEQYF. CDR3 nucleotides: TGCGCCAGCAGCTTGCTTCCGGGACAGACTTCCTACGAGCAGTACTTC.

This sequence joins TRBV7-9 and TRBJ2-7; 10 nucleotides line up with TRBD1. CDR1 SEHNR and CDR2 FQNEAQ come from the germline V gene (reference sequence). The V segment lost 2 bases and the J segment 1 base; nucleotides outside the gene matches: 5. CDR3 length: 16 amino acids. CDR3 DNA: TGTGCCAGCAGCTTATTCCCGGGACAGGGGTCCTACGAGCAGTACTTC. Translated: CASSLFPGQGSYEQYF.

This clone has a handful of counts. This chain joins TRBV21-1 and TRBJ1-4. TRBV21-1 is flagged as a pseudogene. The CDR3 has 15 residues. Here the CDR3 reads CASSKIGGSNEKLFF. CDR3 DNA sequence: TGTGCCAGCAGCAAAATCGGGGGATCTAATGAAAAACTGTTTTTT.

This rearrangement joins TRBV6-6 to TRBJ2-2; D might be TRBD2 (6 bases). The V end lost 0 bases, the J end lost 6 bases, and 11 bases lay between the germline ends. Germline-derived CDR1 and CDR2 are MNHNY and SVGAGI (reference sequence). CDR3 length: 15 residues. CDR3 amino acids: CASSYSGGGAGELFF. DNA of the CDR3: TGTGCCAGCAGTTACTCCGGTGGCGGGGCCGGGGAGCTGTTTTTT.

The chain joins TRBV30 to TRBJ1-2; D may be TRBD1 (6 bases). CDR3 length equals 14 residues. The germline V and J ends were trimmed by 4 bases and 4 bases, with 16 bases remaining between them. Germline CDR1 GTSNPN, CDR2 SVGIG (reference sequence). In DNA, the CDR3 is TGTGCCTGGAAACCGACAGGCCCTGTCTATGGCTACACCTTC. This translates into CAWKPTGPVYGYTF.

A few counts support this clone. CDR3 nucleotides: TGTGCCAGCAGCTTACCGGGACAGACTCCCCCCTACGAGCAGTACTTC. Amino acids: CASSLPGQTPPYEQYF. The rearrangement links TRBV7-9 to TRBJ2-7, with TRBD1 identical over 7 bases. The junction had 9 bases not matched to a gene; V was cut back by 2 bases and J by 2 bases. CDR1 and CDR2 from the germline V gene are SEHNR and FQNEAQ (reference sequence). The CDR3 totals 16 residues.

The chain recombines TRBV29-1 with TRBJ1-4, with no clear D. Germline values: CDR1 SQVTM, CDR2 ANQGSEA. V was shortened by 6 bases and J by 3 bases, with 14 bases between the two germline ends. The length of the CDR3 is 14 residues. The CDR3 sequence is CSVHSRDSNEKLFF. The CDR3 DNA is TGCAGCGTACATTCCCGGGATTCTAATGAAAAACTGTTTTTT.

The chain carries TRBV4-1 and TRBJ1-1; D call uncertain. Looked up from germline, CDR1 is MGHRA and CDR2 is YSYEKL. The CDR3 is made up of 13 amino acids. Trimming stripped 1 base from V and 1 base from J, with 4 bases between. CDR3 nucleotides: TGCGCCAGCAGCCAAGTGAGGAACACTGAAGCTTTCTTT. Its protein product is CASSQVRNTEAFF.

The chain links TRBV2 to TRBJ1-4; tentatively, D is TRBD1 (6 bases). Trimming took off 5 bases at V and 8 bases at J, with 12 bases between the two ends. There are 13 residues in the CDR3. Germline CDR1 and CDR2: SNHLY and FYNNEI. DNA for the CDR3: TGTGCCAGCAGTCAGGGGCTTCGGGAAAAACTGTTTTTT. This sequence encodes CASSQGLREKLFF.

This chain joins TRBV27 and TRBJ1-1; 7 bases match TRBD1. Germline loops: CDR1 MNHEY, CDR2 SMNVEV (reference sequence). Trimming took 3 bases from V and 4 from J; bases not matched to a gene: 5. This CDR3 has 14 residues. The CDR3: CASSFAGGFTEAFF. The CDR3 DNA sequence: TGTGCCAGCAGTTTCGCAGGGGGTTTCACTGAAGCTTTCTTT.

The rearrangement links TRBV12-3 or TRBV12-4 to TRBJ1-1; D gene ambiguous. The CDR3 extends over 12 amino acids. V shed 8 bases and J shed 5 bases, with 12 bases lying between them. The DNA of the CDR3 is TGTGCCAGCCGAACTTCGTGGACTGAAGCTTTCTTT. As protein: CASRTSWTEAFF.

This clone showed up just once. The rearrangement joins TRBV6-2 or TRBV6-3 to TRBJ1-2, with 9 bases lining up with TRBD1. Germline V lookup: CDR1 MNHEY, CDR2 SVGEGT. The trim removed 5 bases at V and 7 bases at J, leaving 8 bases unmatched. The CDR3 covers 14 residues. The CDR3 coding sequence is TGTGCCAGCAGTAACGACAGGGGGGTTGTTGGCTACACCTTC. As protein: CASSNDRGVVGYTF.

This clone appeared once. The chain uses TRBV9 and TRBJ2-3; 10 nucleotides agree with TRBD2. Trimming removed 4 bases from V and 1 base from J; junction bases left unmatched: 3. The CDR3 is 15 residues long. CDR1 SGDLS and CDR2 YYNGEE come from the germline V gene. CDR3 loop: CASSLGTSGTDTQYF. CDR3 DNA: TGTGCCAGCAGCCTGGGGACTAGCGGCACAGATACGCAGTATTTT.

This chain connects TRBV7-2 to TRBJ1-1; 7 nucleotides agree with TRBD1. The CDR3 is 13 amino acids. The trim removed 1 base at V and 9 bases at J, leaving 5 bases unmatched. Per the germline V gene, CDR1 is SGHTA and CDR2 is FQGNSA. This CDR3 reads CASSLGQGGKAFF. The CDR3 bases are TGTGCCAGCAGCTTAGGGCAGGGGGGCAAAGCTTTCTTT.

This chain uses TRBV7-8 with TRBJ1-5, with a weak D call TRBD1 (6 bases). Between the trimmed V and J ends, which lost 5 bases and 0 bases, there was a span of 14 bases. Germline assignment: CDR1 SGHVS and CDR2 FQNEAQ. CDR3 size: 16 residues. The CDR3 loop reads CASSTLQGPSNQPQHF. CDR3 DNA sequence: TGTGCCAGCAGCACCTTACAGGGACCTAGCAATCAGCCCCAGCATTTT.

J is TRBJ2-1 and V is TRBV1; TRBD1 was called by the table and not checked on the DNA. TRBV1 is flagged as a pseudogene. The CDR3 sequence is 16 residues long. The DNA for the CDR3 is TGCACCAGCAGCCAAGACCGGGACAGGCGGGGTAATGAGCAGTTCTTC. It translates to CTSSQDRDRRGNEQFF.

The chain combines TRBV3-1 (or the pseudogene TRBV3-2) with TRBJ2-1; TRBD2 matches at 11 bases. The CDR3 runs to 15 residues. Germline CDR1 reads LGHDT; CDR2 reads YNNKEL (reference sequence). The V segment lost 2 bases and the J segment 8 bases; nucleotides outside the gene matches: 5. The CDR3 reads CASSQPTSGVDEQFF. CDR3 in DNA: TGTGCCAGCAGCCAACCGACTAGCGGGGTTGATGAGCAGTTCTTC.